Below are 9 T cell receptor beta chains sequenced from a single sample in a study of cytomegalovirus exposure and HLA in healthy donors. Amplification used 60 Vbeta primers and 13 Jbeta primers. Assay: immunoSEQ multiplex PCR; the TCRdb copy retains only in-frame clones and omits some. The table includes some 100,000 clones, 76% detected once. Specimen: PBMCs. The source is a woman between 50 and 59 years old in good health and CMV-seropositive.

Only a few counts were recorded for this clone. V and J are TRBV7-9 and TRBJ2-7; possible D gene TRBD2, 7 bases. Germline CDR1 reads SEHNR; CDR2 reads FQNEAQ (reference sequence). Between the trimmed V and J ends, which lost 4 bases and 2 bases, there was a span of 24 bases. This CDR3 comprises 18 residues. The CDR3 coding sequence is TGTGCCAGCAGCTCCAGTCGGTGGGGGGCGGGGGATACCTACGAGCAGTACTTC. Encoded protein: CASSSSRWGAGDTYEQYF.

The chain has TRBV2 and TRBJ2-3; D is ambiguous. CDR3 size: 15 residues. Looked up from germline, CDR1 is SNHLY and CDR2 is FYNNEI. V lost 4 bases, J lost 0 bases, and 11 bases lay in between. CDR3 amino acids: CASSGVDSSTDTQYF. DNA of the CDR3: TGTGCCAGCAGTGGTGTAGATTCTAGCACAGATACGCAGTATTTT.

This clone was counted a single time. CDR3 DNA sequence: TGTGCCAGCAGCTCCTCCGGGACTTCTCAAGAGACCCAGTACTTC. This codes for CASSSSGTSQETQYF. The chain has TRBV11-2 and TRBJ2-5, with a weak D call TRBD2 (6 bases). V lost 4 bases and J 2 bases, leaving 14 bases between the germline ends. The CDR3 contains 15 residues. CDR1 is SGHAT and CDR2 is FQNNGV in the germline V gene.

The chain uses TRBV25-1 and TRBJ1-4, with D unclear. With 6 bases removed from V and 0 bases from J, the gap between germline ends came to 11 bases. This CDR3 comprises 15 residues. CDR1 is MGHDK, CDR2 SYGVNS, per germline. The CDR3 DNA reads TGTGCCAGCAGGGGCATGAAATCAACTAATGAAAAACTGTTTTTT. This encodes CASRGMKSTNEKLFF.

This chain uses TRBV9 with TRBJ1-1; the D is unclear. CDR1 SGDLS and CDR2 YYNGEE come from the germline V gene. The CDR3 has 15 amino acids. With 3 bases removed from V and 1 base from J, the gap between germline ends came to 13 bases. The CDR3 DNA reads TGTGCCAGCAGCGCTTCTAGAGACGGGAACACTGAAGCTTTCTTT. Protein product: CASSASRDGNTEAFF.

CDR3 residues: CASTPRGGGRSQPQHF. CDR3 nucleotide sequence: TGTGCCAGCACCCCACGGGGAGGGGGGCGAAGTCAGCCCCAGCATTTT. The rearrangement links TRBV27 to TRBJ1-5; TRBD1 might be the D (6 bases). The germline gives CDR1 MNHEY, CDR2 SMNVEV (reference sequence). The CDR3 loop spans 16 amino acids. V lost 7 bases, J lost 6 bases, and 22 bases lay in between.

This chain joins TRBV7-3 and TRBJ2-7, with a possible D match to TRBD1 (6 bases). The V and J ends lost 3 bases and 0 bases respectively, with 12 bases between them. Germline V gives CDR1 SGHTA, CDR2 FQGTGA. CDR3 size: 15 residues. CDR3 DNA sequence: TGTGCCAGCAGCTTGGTCAGGGGCCCCTCCTACGAGCAGTACTTC. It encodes CASSLVRGPSYEQYF.

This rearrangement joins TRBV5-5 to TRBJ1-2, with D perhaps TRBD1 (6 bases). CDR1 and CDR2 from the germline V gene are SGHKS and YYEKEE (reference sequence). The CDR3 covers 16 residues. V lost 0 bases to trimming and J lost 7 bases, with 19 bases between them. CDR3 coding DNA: TGTGCCAGCAGCTTGGAAGTTTATAGGGGGACGGGTGGCTACACCTTC. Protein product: CASSLEVYRGTGGYTF.

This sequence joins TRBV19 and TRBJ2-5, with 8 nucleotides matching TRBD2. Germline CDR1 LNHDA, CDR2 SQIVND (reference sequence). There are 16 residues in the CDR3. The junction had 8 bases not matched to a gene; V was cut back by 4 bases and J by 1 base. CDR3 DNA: TGTGCCAGTAGTACGGGACTAGGGGTTAGCCAAGAGACCCAGTACTTC. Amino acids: CASSTGLGVSQETQYF.